A single sample is the source of the 11 T cell receptor beta chains below, sequenced in a study of T-cell reconstitution after alpha-beta-depleted transplantation in children. Unique molecular identifiers were incorporated when the TCRbeta library was constructed. TCRdb reprocessed the PCR reads with MiXCR, giving one entry per CDR3 protein. The data contain approximately 270,000 distinct CDR3 sequences, around 25% of them singletons. The specimen comprised PBMCs, mostly from graft donor cells, sampled 360 days after TCRalphabeta/CD19-depleted stem cell transplant. These receptor sequences come from a female patient aged 2-9 years who had a stem cell transplant for congenital amegakaryocytic thrombocytopenia, so the T cells may come from the graft donor.

A few counts support this clonotype. The chain couples TRBV7-8 to TRBJ2-3; D call uncertain. Looked up from germline, CDR1 is SGHVS and CDR2 is FQNEAQ. CDR3 length equals 14 residues. V dropped 5 bases and J dropped 1 base, with 10 bases sitting between them. The CDR3 loop reads CASSQSPRTDTQYF. The CDR3 DNA sequence: TGTGCCAGCAGCCAAAGCCCGCGCACAGATACGCAGTATTTT.

This clonotype was recorded a few times. V usage is TRBV4-2 and J usage is TRBJ2-7; TRBD2 is a possible D gene (6 bases). The CDR3 length is 14 residues. Deletions cut 0 bases from V and 2 bases from J, with 8 bases between. Germline CDR1 reads LGHNA; CDR2 reads YNFKEQ. CDR3 sequence: CASSQEEGAYEQYF. CDR3 in DNA: TGTGCCAGCAGCCAAGAGGAGGGAGCCTACGAGCAGTACTTC.

This chain uses TRBV7-8 with TRBJ1-3; D is ambiguous. CDR1 is SGHVS and CDR2 is FQNEAQ in the germline V gene. The length of the CDR3 is 15 residues. Trimming shortened V by 5 bases and J by 4 bases, and 15 bases separated the two germline ends. In nucleotides, the CDR3 is TGTGCCAGCAGCCCCAGTGAGGGCAGGGGAAACACCATATATTTT. It encodes CASSPSEGRGNTIYF.

This chain links TRBV4-3 with TRBJ2-5, with 12 nucleotides matching TRBD2. The CDR3 is made up of 15 amino acids. Unmatched junction bases numbered 4, after V lost 3 bases and J lost 5 bases. Germline V CDR1 and CDR2: LGHNA, YSLEER. CDR3 sequence: CASSQTGLAGETQYF. The CDR3 nucleotides are TGCGCCAGCAGCCAGACCGGACTAGCGGGGGAGACCCAGTACTTC.

This clonotype was seen at least ten times. The V gene is TRBV3-1, the J gene TRBJ2-3; unclear D gene. V was clipped by 8 bases and J by 0 bases, with 6 bases between them. Germline V gives CDR1 LGHDT, CDR2 YNNKEL (reference sequence). This CDR3 has 12 amino acids. The CDR3 spells CASGASTDTQYF. The CDR3 region has the DNA TGTGCCAGCGGCGCCAGCACAGATACGCAGTATTTT.

A few counts support this clonotype. The chain joins TRBV4-1 to TRBJ2-7; D remains ambiguous. The germline V gene encodes CDR1 MGHRA and CDR2 YSYEKL. CDR3 length: 13 amino acids. Trimming removed 4 bases from V and 2 bases from J, with 9 bases in between. The CDR3 region is CASSPRAAYEQYF. The CDR3 DNA reads as TGCGCCAGCAGCCCCCGGGCAGCCTACGAGCAGTACTTC.

This clonotype was picked up a small number of times. The V and J genes are TRBV6-5 and TRBJ2-3, with 8 bases aligning to TRBD2. The CDR3 length is 17 residues. Germline CDR1 MNHEY, CDR2 SVGAGI. Losses at the gene ends were 0 bases for V and 4 bases for J; bases not matched to a gene: 9. In nucleotides, the CDR3 is TGTGCCAGCAGTTACTCAGTTCCTGTAGCGGGACCAGATACGCAGTATTTT. This sequence encodes CASSYSVPVAGPDTQYF.

This clonotype was found a few times. The chain uses TRBV12-3 or TRBV12-4 and TRBJ2-3; 7 nucleotides match TRBD2. The junction had 3 bases not matched to a gene; V was cut back by 6 bases and J by 6 bases. The CDR3 is made up of 12 amino acids. As DNA, the CDR3 is TGTGCCAGCAGATGGGACTACGATACGCAGTATTTT. As protein: CASRWDYDTQYF.

This clonotype was seen more than once but under ten times. V usage is TRBV3-1 and J usage is TRBJ2-5; D is perhaps TRBD1 (5 bases). The CDR3 runs to 18 residues. V was trimmed by 1 base and J by 3 bases, leaving 21 bases between them. Germline CDR1 LGHDT, CDR2 YNNKEL (reference sequence). In DNA, the CDR3 is TGTGCCAGCAGCCAAGCCCCCTGGACACTCACCCAAAAAGAGACCCAGTACTTC. Translated: CASSQAPWTLTQKETQYF.

This chain links TRBV20-1 with TRBJ2-7; either TRBD1 or TRBD2 may supply D (5 bases each). This CDR3 is built from 12 residues. Germline V gene lookup returns CDR1 DFQATT and CDR2 SNEGSKA (reference sequence). Trimming stripped 3 bases from V and 0 bases from J, with 6 bases between. The CDR3 DNA reads as TGCAGTGCTAGCGGGGCCTCCTACGAGCAGTACTTC. Translation: CSASGASYEQYF.

This clonotype appeared a single time. This chain joins TRBV30 and TRBJ2-7, with D possibly TRBD1 on 5 matching bases. Trimming removed 7 bases at V and 2 bases at J, with 9 bases between. CDR3 length: 11 amino acids. From germline, CDR1 is GTSNPN and CDR2 SVGIG (reference sequence). The CDR3: CAFDSTYEQYF. The CDR3 DNA sequence: TGTGCCTTTGACAGCACCTACGAGCAGTACTTC.